This TCR beta chain came from a study of T cells in localized non-small cell lung cancer. Points from the study as a whole: When the top 100 tumor clones were examined, a median about 60 of them also appeared in the adjacent lung, which was paired and uninvolved. Longer overall survival was seen with higher T cell density measured in blood.

Some clones are missing from TCRdb's copy, which holds only in-frame ones; the method was immunoSEQ multiplex PCR. The repertoire holds around 140,000 clones, with 89% as singletons. For this clone: Antigen unknown.

The material sequenced was peripheral blood, taken before any cancer treatment. This sequence originates from a female donor at least 60 years old with stage I lung adenocarcinoma.

For the CDR3, the DNA is TGTGCCAGCAGCCCCTTAAGTGGTGAGCAGTTCTTC. Its protein is CASSPLSGEQFF. J is TRBJ2-1 and V is TRBV7-3; D call uncertain. Trimming pared 5 bases from V and 9 bases from J, leaving 11 bases between. The CDR3 is 12 amino acids. Germline V gene lookup returns CDR1 SGHTA and CDR2 FQGTGA.